A selection of T cell receptor beta chains follows, all from one sample in a study of T cell changes during pregnancy in multiple sclerosis. The assay was immunoSEQ multiplex PCR, and TCRdb's table has in-frame clones only and misses some. The sample carries around 34,000 clones, 90% recorded once. Specimen: CD4+ T cells from peripheral blood mononuclear cells, collected in the second trimester of pregnancy. The receptors here all came from a female donor with multiple sclerosis, enrolled in a pregnancy study. Both conserved end residues are part of each CDR3. A D gene is named only where the DNA matches it firmly. Only some rows state a clone size, as once, few, many or a class for expanded clones.

v_gene: TRBV27; abundance: few; d_gene: TRBD2; j_gene: TRBJ2-5; CDR3aa: CASRLKREGLKETQYF; CDR3nt: TGTGCCAGCAGATTGAAGCGGGAGGGCCTGAAGGAGACCCAGTACTTC
v_gene: TRBV29-1; abundance: NA; d_gene: NA; j_gene: TRBJ2-3; CDR3aa: CSVPLFIAGKGADTQYF; CDR3nt: TGCAGCGTTCCCCTCTTTATCGCCGGGAAGGGCGCAGATACGCAGTATTTT
v_gene: TRBV6-6; abundance: NA; d_gene: NA; j_gene: TRBJ1-2; CDR3aa: CASSYLGREGYTF; CDR3nt: TGTGCCAGCAGTTACTTGGGGAGAGAAGGCTACACCTTC
v_gene: TRBV27; abundance: NA; d_gene: TRBD2; j_gene: TRBJ2-2; CDR3aa: CASSLASGATGELFF; CDR3nt: TGTGCCAGCAGTTTAGCTAGCGGGGCTACCGGGGAGCTGTTTTTT
v_gene: TRBV29-1; abundance: NA; d_gene: NA; j_gene: TRBJ1-1; CDR3aa: CSVLRPGTEAFF; CDR3nt: TGCAGCGTTTTGAGGCCAGGGACTGAAGCTTTCTTT
v_gene: TRBV25-1; abundance: once; d_gene: TRBD2; j_gene: TRBJ2-3; CDR3aa: CASSTRKTSGSTDTQYF; CDR3nt: TGTGCCAGCAGTACACGAAAGACTAGCGGGAGCACAGATACGCAGTATTTT
v_gene: TRBV18; abundance: NA; d_gene: NA; j_gene: TRBJ2-5; CDR3aa: CASSPTEETQYF; CDR3nt: TGTGCCAGCTCACCGACAGAAGAGACCCAGTACTTC
v_gene: TRBV27; abundance: NA; d_gene: NA; j_gene: TRBJ1-1; CDR3aa: CASSLRPWGSEAFF; CDR3nt: TGTGCCAGCAGTTTACGGCCCTGGGGCTCTGAAGCTTTCTTT
v_gene: TRBV5-1; abundance: NA; d_gene: TRBD2; j_gene: TRBJ2-1; CDR3aa: CASSLVTSGSVEQFF; CDR3nt: TGCGCCAGCAGCTTGGTGACTAGCGGGAGTGTAGAGCAGTTCTTC
v_gene: TRBV7-7; abundance: NA; d_gene: NA; j_gene: TRBJ2-1; CDR3aa: CASSVDTTHNEQFF; CDR3nt: TGTGCTAGCAGCGTGGACACTACTCACAATGAGCAGTTCTTC
v_gene: TRBV2; abundance: once; d_gene: TRBD2; j_gene: TRBJ2-5; CDR3aa: CASSALVAGGLETQYF; CDR3nt: TGTGCCAGCAGTGCGTTAGTAGCGGGAGGGTTAGAGACCCAGTACTTC
v_gene: TRBV25-1; abundance: NA; d_gene: TRBD1; j_gene: TRBJ2-4; CDR3aa: CASSHTTGANDKNIQYF; CDR3nt: TGTGCCAGCAGTCACACGACAGGGGCGAATGACAAAAACATTCAGTACTTC
v_gene: TRBV7-2; abundance: NA; d_gene: NA; j_gene: TRBJ2-1; CDR3aa: CASLRAGTQSYNEQFF; CDR3nt: TGTGCCAGCTTGAGGGCCGGGACACAATCCTACAATGAGCAGTTCTTC